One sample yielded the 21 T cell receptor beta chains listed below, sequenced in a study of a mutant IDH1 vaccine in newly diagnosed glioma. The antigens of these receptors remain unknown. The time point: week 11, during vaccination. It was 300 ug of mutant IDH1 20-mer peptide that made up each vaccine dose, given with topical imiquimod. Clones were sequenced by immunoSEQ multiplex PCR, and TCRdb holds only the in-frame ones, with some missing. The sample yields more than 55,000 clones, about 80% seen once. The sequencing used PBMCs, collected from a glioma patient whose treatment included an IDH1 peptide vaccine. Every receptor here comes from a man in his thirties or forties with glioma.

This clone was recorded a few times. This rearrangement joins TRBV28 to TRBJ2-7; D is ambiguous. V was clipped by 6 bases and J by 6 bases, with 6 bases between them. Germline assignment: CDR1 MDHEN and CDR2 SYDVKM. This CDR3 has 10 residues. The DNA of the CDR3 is TGTGCCAGCAGCTCCCTCGAGCAGTACTTC. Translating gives CASSSLEQYF.

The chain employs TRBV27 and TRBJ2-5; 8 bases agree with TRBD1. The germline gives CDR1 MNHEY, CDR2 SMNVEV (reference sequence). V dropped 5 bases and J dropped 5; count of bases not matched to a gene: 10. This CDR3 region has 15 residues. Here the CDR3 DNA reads TGTGCCAGCAGTGCTCAGGGGGCTGGATTGGAGACCCAGTACTTC. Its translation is CASSAQGAGLETQYF.

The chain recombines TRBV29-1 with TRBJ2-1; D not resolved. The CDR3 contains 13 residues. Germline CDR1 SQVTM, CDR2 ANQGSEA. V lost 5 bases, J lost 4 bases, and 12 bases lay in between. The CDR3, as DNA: TGCAGCGTTTACCCAGACGCATACAATGAGCAGTTCTTC. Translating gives CSVYPDAYNEQFF.

This chain's CDR3 is CASRDPGQASTGELFF. The CDR3 DNA reads TGTGCCAGCAGGGATCCGGGACAGGCCTCCACCGGGGAGCTGTTTTTT. The gene calls are TRBV28 and TRBJ2-2; 8 bases line up with TRBD1. From germline, CDR1 is MDHEN and CDR2 SYDVKM. The CDR3 contains 16 residues. J was trimmed by 4 bases and V by 6 bases; bases with no gene match: 10.

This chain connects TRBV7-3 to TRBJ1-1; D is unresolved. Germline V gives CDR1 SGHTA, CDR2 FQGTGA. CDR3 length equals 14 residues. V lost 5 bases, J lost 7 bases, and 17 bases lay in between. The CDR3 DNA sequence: TGTGCCAGCAGCCTGGGCCCGGGGTTGAATGAAGCTTTCTTT. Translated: CASSLGPGLNEAFF.

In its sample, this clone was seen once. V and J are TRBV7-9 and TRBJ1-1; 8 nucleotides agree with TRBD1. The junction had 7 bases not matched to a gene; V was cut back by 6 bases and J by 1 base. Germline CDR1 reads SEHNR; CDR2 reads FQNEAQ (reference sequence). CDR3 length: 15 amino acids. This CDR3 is CASSSDRASNTEAFF. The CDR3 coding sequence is TGTGCCAGCAGTTCGGACAGGGCTTCGAACACTGAAGCTTTCTTT.

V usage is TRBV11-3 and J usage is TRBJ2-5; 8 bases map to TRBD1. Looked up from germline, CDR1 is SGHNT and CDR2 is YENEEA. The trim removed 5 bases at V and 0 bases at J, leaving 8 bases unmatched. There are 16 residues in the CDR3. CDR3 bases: TGTGCCAGCAGCCCCACGACAGGGGCCGACCAAGAGACCCAGTACTTC. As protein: CASSPTTGADQETQYF.

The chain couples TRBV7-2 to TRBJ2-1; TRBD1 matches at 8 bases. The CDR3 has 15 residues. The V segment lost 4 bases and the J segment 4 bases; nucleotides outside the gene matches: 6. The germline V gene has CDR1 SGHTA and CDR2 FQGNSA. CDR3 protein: CASSSSRGPYNEQFF. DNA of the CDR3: TGTGCCAGCAGCTCGAGCAGGGGGCCGTACAATGAGCAGTTCTTC.

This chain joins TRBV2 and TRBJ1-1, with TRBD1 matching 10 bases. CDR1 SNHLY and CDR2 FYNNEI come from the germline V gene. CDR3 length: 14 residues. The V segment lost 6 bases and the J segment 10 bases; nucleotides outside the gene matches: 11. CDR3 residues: CASSPGTGVVGAFF. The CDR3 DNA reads TGTGCCAGCAGCCCGGGGACAGGGGTGGTTGGAGCTTTCTTT.

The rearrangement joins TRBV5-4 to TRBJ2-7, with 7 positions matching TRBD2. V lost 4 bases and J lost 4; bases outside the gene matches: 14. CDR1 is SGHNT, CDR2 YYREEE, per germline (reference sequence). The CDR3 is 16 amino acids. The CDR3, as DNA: TGTGCCAGCAGCCAAGATTCCCGCGGGAGTGGTTACGAGCAGTACTTC. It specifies CASSQDSRGSGYEQYF.

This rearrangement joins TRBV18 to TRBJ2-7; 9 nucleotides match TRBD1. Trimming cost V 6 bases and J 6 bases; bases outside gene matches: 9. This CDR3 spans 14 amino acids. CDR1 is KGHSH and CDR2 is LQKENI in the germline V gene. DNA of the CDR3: TGTGCCAGCTCGCCTTTGGGACAGGGAAGCGAGCAGTACTTC. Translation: CASSPLGQGSEQYF.

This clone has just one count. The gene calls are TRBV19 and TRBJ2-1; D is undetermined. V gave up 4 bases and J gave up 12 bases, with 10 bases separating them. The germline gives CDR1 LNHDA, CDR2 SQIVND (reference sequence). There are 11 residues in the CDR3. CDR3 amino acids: CASSNALGQFF. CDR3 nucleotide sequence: TGTGCCAGTAGTAACGCCCTGGGGCAGTTCTTC.

CDR3 sequence reads: CASSIGGTGTNTEAFF. Here the CDR3 DNA reads TGTGCCAGTAGTATAGGAGGAACAGGGACTAACACTGAAGCTTTCTTT. The chain links TRBV19 to TRBJ1-1; D might be TRBD1 (6 bases). V was shortened by 1 base and J by 2 bases, with 14 bases between the two germline ends. Germline V gene data show CDR1 as LNHDA and CDR2 as SQIVND (reference sequence). The CDR3 consists of 16 residues.

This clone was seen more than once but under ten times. The CDR3 DNA reads TGCGCCAGCAGCATATGGACAGGGGGCGGCTACACCTTC. Amino acid sequence: CASSIWTGGGYTF. This chain links TRBV5-1 with TRBJ1-2; 11 positions agree with TRBD1. The CDR3 covers 13 residues. Trimming took 4 bases from V and 8 from J; bases not matched to a gene: 4. Germline assignment: CDR1 SGHRS and CDR2 YFSETQ. Complete variable domain (other parts from reference TRBV5-1 and TRBJ1-2): KAGVTQTPRYLIKTRGQQVTLSCSPISGHRSVSWYQQTPGQGLQFLFEYFSETQRNKGNFPGRFSGRQFSNSRSEMNVSTLELGDSALYLCASSIWTGGGYTFGSGTRLTVV.

The CDR3, as DNA: TGTGCCAGCAGCTTTCTGTACTCCGGGACAGGGGATGAAAAACTGTTTTTT. It yields the protein CASSFLYSGTGDEKLFF. This chain joins TRBV5-5 and TRBJ1-4; 10 nucleotides align to TRBD1. V shed 2 bases and J 6 bases; nucleotides not matched to a gene: 10. Per germline, CDR1 SGHKS and CDR2 YYEKEE (reference sequence). This CDR3 contains 17 residues.

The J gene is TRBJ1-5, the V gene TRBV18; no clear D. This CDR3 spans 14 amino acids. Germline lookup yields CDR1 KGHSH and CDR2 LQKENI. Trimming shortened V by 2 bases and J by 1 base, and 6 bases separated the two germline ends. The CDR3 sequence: CASSPANSNQPQHF. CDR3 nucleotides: TGTGCCAGCTCACCAGCGAACAGCAATCAGCCCCAGCATTTT.

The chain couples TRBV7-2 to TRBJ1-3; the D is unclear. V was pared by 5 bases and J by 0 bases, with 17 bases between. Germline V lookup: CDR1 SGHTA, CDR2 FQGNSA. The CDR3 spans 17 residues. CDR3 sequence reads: CASSLKEGRSSGNTIYF. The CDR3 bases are TGTGCCAGCAGCCTAAAGGAGGGTCGGAGCTCTGGAAACACCATATATTTT.

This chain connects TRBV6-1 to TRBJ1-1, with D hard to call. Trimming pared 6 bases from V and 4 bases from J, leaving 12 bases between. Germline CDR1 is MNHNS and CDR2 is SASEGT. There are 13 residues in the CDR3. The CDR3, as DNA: TGTGCCAGCAGCCGAGGAGGTGTCACTGAAGCTTTCTTT. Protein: CASSRGGVTEAFF.

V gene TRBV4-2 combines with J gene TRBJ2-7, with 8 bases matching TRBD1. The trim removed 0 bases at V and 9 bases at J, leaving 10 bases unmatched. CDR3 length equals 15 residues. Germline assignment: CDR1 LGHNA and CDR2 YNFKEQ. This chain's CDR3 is CASSQDGPGGASQYF. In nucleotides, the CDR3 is TGTGCCAGCAGCCAAGATGGTCCAGGGGGCGCTTCGCAGTACTTC.

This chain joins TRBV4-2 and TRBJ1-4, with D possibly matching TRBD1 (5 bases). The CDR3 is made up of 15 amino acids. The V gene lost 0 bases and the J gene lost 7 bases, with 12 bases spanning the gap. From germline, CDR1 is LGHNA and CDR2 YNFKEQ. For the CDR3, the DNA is TGTGCCAGCAGCCAAGATCCGGGGCCGGGTGAAAAACTGTTTTTT. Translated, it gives CASSQDPGPGEKLFF.

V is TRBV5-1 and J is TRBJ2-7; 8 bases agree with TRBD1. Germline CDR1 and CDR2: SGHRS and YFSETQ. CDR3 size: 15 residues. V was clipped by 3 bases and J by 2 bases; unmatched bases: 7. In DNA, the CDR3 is TGCGCCAGCAGCTCCACGGGACAGGCCACCTACGAGCAGTACTTC. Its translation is CASSSTGQATYEQYF.